These 23 T cell receptor beta chains originate from one sample sequenced in a study of PD-L1 blockade in urothelial cancer. Some clones are missing from TCRdb's copy, which holds only in-frame ones; the method was immunoSEQ multiplex PCR. The sample consists of some 71,000 clones, around 85% of them appearing once. Sample time point: pretreatment peripheral blood. The material was PBMCs, obtained around atezolizumab (anti-PD-L1) treatment. These receptors originate from a man in his fifties or sixties with urothelial cancer.

This chain uses TRBV6-1 with TRBJ2-4; 11 bases line up with TRBD2. CDR1 and CDR2 (germline): MNHNS, SASEGT. The CDR3 covers 15 residues. The J segment lost 4 bases and the V segment lost 6 bases, leaving 5 bases of the junction unmatched. The CDR3 protein is CASRTSGVQKNIQYF. Here the CDR3 DNA reads TGTGCCAGCAGGACTAGCGGGGTACAAAAAAACATTCAGTACTTC.

This clone is a singleton in its sample. J is TRBJ1-1 and V is TRBV27; 9 bases are a match to TRBD1. There are 14 residues in the CDR3. V trimming: 10 bases; J trimming: 4 bases; junction bases outside the gene matches: 10. Germline CDR1 is MNHEY and CDR2 is SMNVEV (reference sequence). CDR3 nucleotides: TGTGCCACCAACCGGGACAGGGCGTCCACTGAAGCTTTCTTT. Translated: CATNRDRASTEAFF.

The chain combines TRBV10-1 with TRBJ2-2; D gene unclear. CDR1 and CDR2 (germline): WNHNN, SYGVQD (reference sequence). The CDR3 totals 14 residues. Trimming removed 8 bases from V and 4 bases from J, with 14 bases in between. CDR3 residues: CASSLAGVTGELFF. The CDR3 region has the DNA TGCGCCAGCTCCCTGGCAGGCGTCACCGGGGAGCTGTTTTTT.

The rearrangement joins TRBV2 to TRBJ1-6; unclear D gene. Germline V gene sequence: CDR1 SNHLY, CDR2 FYNNEI. The CDR3 sequence is 12 residues long. V lost 8 bases, J lost 7 bases, and 9 bases lay in between. In DNA, the CDR3 is TGTGCCAGCGGGTACGGGAATTCACCCCTCCACTTT. This gives the protein CASGYGNSPLHF. The full variable domain, with the rest looked up from reference TRBV2 and TRBJ1-6, is EPEVTQTPSHQVTQMGQEVILRCVPISNHLYFYWYRQILGQKVEFLVSFYNNEISEKSEIFDDQFSVERPDGSNFTLKIRSTKLEDSAMYFCASGYGNSPLHFGNGTRLTVT.

The J gene is TRBJ1-2, the V gene TRBV9; D is ambiguous. The CDR3 contains 14 residues. Germline-derived CDR1 and CDR2 are SGDLS and YYNGEE. V lost 4 bases and J 2 bases, leaving 12 bases between the germline ends. CDR3 bases: TGTGCCAGCAGCCCCCGACTGCGGAACTATGGCTACACCTTC. Protein product: CASSPRLRNYGYTF.

The chain links TRBV23-1 to TRBJ2-6, with D perhaps matching TRBD2 (5 bases). TRBV23-1 is classed as an ORF, of uncertain function. The CDR3 has 14 amino acids. Trimming took off 8 bases at V and 4 bases at J, with 12 bases between the two ends. CDR3 region: CASPRGSGANVLTF. The CDR3 DNA sequence: TGCGCCAGCCCCCGAGGGTCAGGGGCCAACGTCCTGACTTTC.

The chain uses TRBV2 and TRBJ1-2; D is uncertain. Germline V CDR1 and CDR2: SNHLY, FYNNEI. Trimming left V 4 bases short and J 2 bases short, with 11 bases between. This CDR3 comprises 14 residues. CDR3: CASSVNRGNYGYTF. CDR3 bases: TGTGCCAGCAGTGTGAATCGGGGAAACTATGGCTACACCTTC.

This clone was counted a few times. This rearrangement joins TRBV19 to TRBJ2-2, with 8 bases identical to TRBD1. With 5 bases clipped from V and 1 base from J, the junction kept 3 bases outside the gene matches. Germline values: CDR1 LNHDA, CDR2 SQIVND (reference sequence). The CDR3 sequence is 15 residues long. The CDR3 DNA is TGTGCCAGTAGTGACAGGGGCCGGAACACCGGGGAGCTGTTTTTT. It codes for CASSDRGRNTGELFF.

The rearrangement links TRBV5-1 to TRBJ2-5, with TRBD2 identical over 11 bases. The CDR3 consists of 16 residues. The V gene end was trimmed by 0 bases and the J gene end by 5 bases; junction bases not matched to a gene: 6. Germline V CDR1 and CDR2: SGHRS, YFSETQ. The CDR3: CASSLASSGGQETQYF. In DNA form, the CDR3 reads TGCGCCAGCAGCTTGGCGTCTAGCGGGGGGCAGGAGACCCAGTACTTC.

This chain uses TRBV5-3 with TRBJ2-1; TRBD2 agrees at 8 bases. TRBV5-3 is treated as an ORF (open reading frame) with a function not yet certain. The CDR3 consists of 11 residues. Trimming cost V 6 bases and J 7 bases; bases outside gene matches: 0. As DNA, the CDR3 is TGTGCCAGAACGGGGGGGAATGAGCAGTTCTTC. Residues: CARTGGNEQFF.

The chain couples TRBV11-3 to TRBJ1-1; 8 nucleotides agree with TRBD1. The CDR3 length is 14 residues. J lost 10 bases, V lost 1 base, and 8 bases had no gene match. Germline assignment: CDR1 SGHNT and CDR2 YENEEA. The CDR3 here is CASSLGQGARGAFF. CDR3 coding DNA: TGTGCCAGCAGCTTAGGGCAGGGGGCTAGGGGAGCTTTCTTT. The whole variable domain, filled in from reference TRBV11-3 and TRBJ1-1, reads EAGVVQSPRYKIIEKKQPVAFWCNPISGHNTLYWYLQNLGQGPELLIRYENEEAVDDSQLPKDRFSAERLKGVDSTLKIQPAELGDSAVYLCASSLGQGARGAFFGQGTRLTVV.

The J gene is TRBJ2-3, the V gene TRBV10-3, with D hard to call. V lost 4 bases to trimming and J lost 5 bases, with 16 bases between them. The CDR3 has 15 residues. Germline V gives CDR1 ENHRY, CDR2 SYGVKD. The CDR3 reads CAISASADFIDTQYF. CDR3 nucleotide sequence: TGTGCCATCAGTGCATCAGCAGACTTCATAGATACGCAGTATTTT.

This clone appeared a single time. CDR3 sequence: CASSITSGGANEQFF. The CDR3 DNA reads as TGTGCCAGCAGCATTACTAGCGGGGGGGCCAATGAGCAGTTCTTC. V gene TRBV5-6 combines with J gene TRBJ2-1, with 13 bases lining up with TRBD2. V lost 4 bases to trimming and J lost 6 bases; unmatched junction nucleotides: 4. Germline V gene lookup returns CDR1 SGHDT and CDR2 YYEEEE. The CDR3 consists of 15 residues.

CDR3 sequence: CASSQRQAVGANVLTF. The CDR3 coding sequence is TGTGCCAGCAGCCAGAGACAGGCGGTCGGGGCCAACGTCCTGACTTTC. The chain is built from TRBV27 and TRBJ2-6, with D perhaps matching TRBD1 (6 bases). CDR3 length: 16 residues. Germline-derived CDR1 and CDR2 are MNHEY and SMNVEV (reference sequence). The V and J ends lost 6 bases and 4 bases respectively, with 16 bases between them.

The J gene is TRBJ1-3, the V gene TRBV6-1; 7 bases are a match to TRBD1. The CDR3 runs 13 residues. Trimming at V came to 4 bases and at J to 3 bases, leaving 0 bases not matched to a gene. Germline-derived CDR1 and CDR2 are MNHNS and SASEGT. CDR3 loop: CASSAGGGNTIYF. CDR3 DNA sequence: TGTGCCAGCAGTGCAGGGGGTGGAAACACCATATATTTT.

In the case of this clone: The sample carries other DNA sequences with the same CDR3. V usage is TRBV2 and J usage is TRBJ1-1; perhaps TRBD1 as D (5 bases). Germline V lookup: CDR1 SNHLY, CDR2 FYNNEI. CDR3 length equals 15 residues. V lost 2 bases and J lost 2, with 12 bases in between. This CDR3 reads CASSERGKKNTEAFF. In nucleotides, the CDR3 is TGTGCCAGCAGTGAAAGGGGAAAAAAAAACACTGAAGCTTTCTTT.

CDR3 amino acids: CASSPPIHLGARETQYF. Written as DNA, the CDR3 is TGTGCCAGCTCACCACCTATTCATCTGGGGGCTAGGGAGACCCAGTACTTC. The chain recombines TRBV18 with TRBJ2-5, with D perhaps matching TRBD1 (6 bases). CDR1 KGHSH and CDR2 LQKENI come from the germline V gene. The CDR3 spans 17 residues. Trimming took off 0 bases at V and 5 bases at J, with 19 bases between the two ends.

As for this clone: Other DNA sequences in this sample translate to the same CDR3. This chain connects TRBV28 to TRBJ2-1; 9 bases map to TRBD1. The CDR3 runs to 15 residues. The V segment lost 4 bases and the J segment 5 bases; nucleotides outside the gene matches: 6. Germline V lookup: CDR1 MDHEN, CDR2 SYDVKM. In DNA, the CDR3 is TGTGCCAGCAGTTCGCCGGGACAGGGCGACAATGAGCAGTTCTTC. Translating gives CASSSPGQGDNEQFF.

V gene TRBV5-1 combines with J gene TRBJ2-5; D perhaps matches TRBD1 (6 bases). This CDR3 is built from 13 residues. Germline lookup yields CDR1 SGHRS and CDR2 YFSETQ. Between the trimmed V and J ends, which lost 4 bases and 3 bases, there was a span of 10 bases. The CDR3 nucleotides are TGCGCCAGCAGCCTAGGACAGAAAGAGACCCAGTACTTC. Translation: CASSLGQKETQYF.

The chain combines TRBV11-2 with TRBJ2-2; 7 bases line up with TRBD2. Germline values: CDR1 SGHAT, CDR2 FQNNGV. The ends lost 5 bases at V and 1 base at J; junction bases unmatched: 10. This CDR3 has 17 amino acids. CDR3 coding DNA: TGTGCCAGCAGCGTGCGTTTAGGCGGGGGGAACACCGGGGAGCTGTTTTTT. Its translation: CASSVRLGGGNTGELFF. Full variable domain (remainder filled in from reference TRBV11-2 and TRBJ2-2): EAGVAQSPRYKIIEKRQSVAFWCNPISGHATLYWYQQILGQGPKLLIQFQNNGVVDDSQLPKDRFSAERLKGVDSTLKIQPAKLEDSAVYLCASSVRLGGGNTGELFFGEGSRLTVL.

CDR3 DNA: TGTGCCTGGAGGGACCGGACAGGGGCTAGCAATCAGCCCCAGCATTTT. Its translation: CAWRDRTGASNQPQHF. The chain joins TRBV30 to TRBJ1-5; 9 positions agree with TRBD1. Germline V gene data show CDR1 as GTSNPN and CDR2 as SVGIG (reference sequence). The CDR3 loop spans 16 amino acids. The V segment lost 3 bases and the J segment 0 bases; nucleotides outside the gene matches: 6.

The chain employs TRBV7-2 and TRBJ2-5, with D maybe TRBD1 (7 bases). Germline values: CDR1 SGHTA, CDR2 FQGNSA. The CDR3 loop spans 13 amino acids. The germline V and J ends were trimmed by 4 bases and 3 bases, with 9 bases remaining between them. This chain's CDR3 is CASSSRGEETQYF. For the CDR3, the DNA is TGTGCCAGCAGCTCCAGGGGGGAAGAGACCCAGTACTTC.

This clone was recorded once. The V gene is TRBV4-1, the J gene TRBJ1-4; 7 bases line up with TRBD1. The V gene's germline CDR1 is MGHRA and CDR2 YSYEKL. The junction had 12 bases not matched to a gene; V was cut back by 6 bases and J by 8 bases. The CDR3 totals 15 residues. CDR3 sequence: CASRGVGRGEEKLFF. In DNA, the CDR3 is TGCGCCAGCAGAGGAGTCGGCAGGGGGGAAGAAAAACTGTTTTTT.